The 16 T cell receptor beta chains below all came from one sample that was sequenced in a study of cytomegalovirus exposure and HLA in healthy donors. The PCR used 60 Vbeta and 13 Jbeta primers. Profiling relied on immunoSEQ multiplex PCR, and the TCRdb table lists in-frame clones only, not all of them. Its table records 150,000 or so clones. Material for sequencing was PBMCs. The source is a woman aged 40 to 55 in good health and CMV-seropositive.

A word on this clone: One end of the junction varies from germline; a read error may be responsible. This chain joins TRBV5-6 and TRBJ2-4, with D possibly being TRBD2 (6 bases). CDR3 length equals 13 residues. CDR1 is SGHDT, CDR2 YYEEEE, per germline. CDR3 DNA sequence: TGTGCCAGCAGCTCGACGGGACTTCCTAGCGTGGACTTC. Its protein is CASSSTGLPSVDF.

This chain joins TRBV7-8 and TRBJ1-3; the D is unclear. Germline loops: CDR1 SGHVS, CDR2 FQNEAQ. This CDR3 is built from 13 residues. The V end lost 2 bases, the J end lost 1 base, and 3 bases lay between the germline ends. CDR3 bases: TGTGCCAGCAGCTTACAGTCTGGAAACACCATATATTTT. As protein: CASSLQSGNTIYF.

The gene calls are TRBV2 and TRBJ2-1, with 9 bases matching TRBD1. This CDR3 contains 14 residues. The J segment lost 4 bases and the V segment lost 4 bases, leaving 2 bases of the junction unmatched. The V gene's germline CDR1 is SNHLY and CDR2 FYNNEI. The DNA for the CDR3 is TGTGCCAGCAGTGGGGACAGGGAATACAATGAGCAGTTCTTC. This encodes CASSGDREYNEQFF.

This chain joins TRBV7-9 and TRBJ2-5; possible D gene TRBD2, 6 bases. The J call may be incorrect, as the DNA end agrees better with TRBJ2-7. The CDR3 length is 14 residues. Germline CDR1 reads SEHNR; CDR2 reads FQNEAQ (reference sequence). CDR3 in DNA: TGTGCCACCTCGGGCGGGAAGGAATTGAACGAGCAGTACTTC. As protein: CATSGGKELNEQYF.

The chain is built from TRBV2 and TRBJ1-2, with 9 bases fitting TRBD1. J was trimmed by 5 bases and V by 7 bases; bases with no gene match: 11. Germline V gene data show CDR1 as SNHLY and CDR2 as FYNNEI. This CDR3 is 15 amino acids long. CDR3 region: CASKTGGAGRYGYTF. In DNA, the CDR3 is TGTGCCAGCAAAACAGGGGGCGCAGGAAGGTATGGCTACACCTTC.

This sequence joins TRBV27 and TRBJ1-1, with 8 positions matching TRBD1. The germline V gene encodes CDR1 MNHEY and CDR2 SMNVEV (reference sequence). The CDR3 length is 13 residues. V gave up 8 bases and J gave up 8 bases; unmatched junction bases: 10. Written as DNA, the CDR3 is TGTGCCAGCGCCTTGTCCCGACAGGGGGAAGCTTTCTTT. As protein: CASALSRQGEAFF.

V is TRBV2 and J is TRBJ2-1, with 9 bases identical to TRBD2. CDR1 is SNHLY and CDR2 is FYNNEI in the germline V gene. The junction had 15 bases not matched to a gene; V was cut back by 9 bases and J by 9 bases. The CDR3 runs 15 residues. This CDR3 reads CASNVVASGIGEQFF. CDR3 bases: TGTGCCAGTAACGTAGTGGCTAGCGGGATAGGTGAGCAGTTCTTC.

This chain joins TRBV11-2 and TRBJ2-1, with a weak D call TRBD2 (5 bases). V lost 6 bases and J lost 0, with 15 bases in between. The length of the CDR3 is 16 residues. Germline V gene lookup returns CDR1 SGHAT and CDR2 FQNNGV. DNA of the CDR3: TGTGCCAGCAGTCCCGGCGGGTTACTCTCCTACAATGAGCAGTTCTTC. Amino acids: CASSPGGLLSYNEQFF.

With regard to this clone: The junction departs from germline at one end; a sequencing error may be responsible. V usage is TRBV9 and J usage is TRBJ1-3; TRBD1 might be the D (5 bases). Germline V gene data show CDR1 as SGDLS and CDR2 as YYNGEE. CDR3 length equals 14 residues. DNA of the CDR3: TGTGCCAGCAGCGTTAGGGGATCTGGCTACACCATACATTTT. It codes for CASSVRGSGYTIHF. The variable domain in full, completed from reference TRBV9 and TRBJ1-3, reads DSGVTQTPKHLITATGQRVTLRCSPRSGDLSVYWYQQSLDQGLQFLIQYYNGEERAKGNILERFSAQQFPDLHSELNLSSLELGDSALYFCASSVRGSGYTIHFGEGSWLTVV.

The rearrangement uses TRBV5-1 and TRBJ1-6; TRBD1 matches at 9 bases. This CDR3 region has 16 residues. The germline gives CDR1 SGHRS, CDR2 YFSETQ. Trimming cost V 4 bases and J 7 bases; bases outside gene matches: 9. The CDR3 nucleotides read TGCGCCAGCAGCCGTATGTCGGGGACAGGGAATTCACCCCTCCACTTT. As protein: CASSRMSGTGNSPLHF.

With regard to this clone: This specimen includes other DNA sequences encoding the same CDR3. The rearrangement links TRBV5-1 to TRBJ2-5; weak D call: TRBD2 (7 bases). Germline V gene sequence: CDR1 SGHRS, CDR2 YFSETQ. The CDR3 sequence is 16 residues long. Trimming shortened V by 2 bases and J by 6 bases, and 20 bases separated the two germline ends. The CDR3 is CASSLVAGAEFQTQYF. The CDR3 coding sequence is TGCGCCAGCAGCTTAGTGGCGGGGGCGGAATTCCAGACCCAGTACTTC.

The V call is TRBV28, the J call TRBJ2-1, with 12 bases fitting TRBD2. The germline gives CDR1 MDHEN, CDR2 SYDVKM. Germline trimming cut 2 bases from V and 6 bases from J; bases unmatched to any gene: 8. There are 17 residues in the CDR3. This CDR3 is CASSLPSSGRAGNEQFF. In DNA, the CDR3 is TGTGCCAGCAGTTTACCGTCTAGCGGGAGGGCCGGCAATGAGCAGTTCTTC.

The chain has TRBV30 and TRBJ2-1; D is tentatively TRBD1 or TRBD2 (5 bases each). Germline CDR1 reads GTSNPN; CDR2 reads SVGIG (reference sequence). The ends were cut back, 8 bases at V and 0 bases at J, with 11 bases in the middle. The CDR3 runs to 13 residues. The CDR3 DNA reads as TGTGCCGGGACGACGGGCTCCTACAATGAGCAGTTCTTC. The encoded protein is CAGTTGSYNEQFF.

V is TRBV5-1 and J is TRBJ2-5, with 9 bases fitting TRBD1. The DNA end is a closer match to TRBJ2-7, so the J assignment may be wrong. The length of the CDR3 is 14 residues. Germline V lookup: CDR1 SGHRS, CDR2 YFSETQ. The CDR3 region has the DNA TGCGCCAGCAGCTTAGAGACAGGGGGATTCGAGCAGTACTTC. Residues: CASSLETGGFEQYF.

The chain joins TRBV5-4 to TRBJ2-5; weak D call: TRBD1 (5 bases). CDR3 size: 16 residues. Trimming took 0 bases from V and 5 from J, leaving 17 bases between them. Germline CDR1 is SGHNT and CDR2 is YYREEE (reference sequence). CDR3 DNA sequence: TGTGCCAGCAGCTTGGCCTCTGAAGGGGCTGGGGAGACCCAGTACTTC. The encoded protein is CASSLASEGAGETQYF.

The V and J genes are TRBV7-2 and TRBJ1-1; 8 bases fit TRBD1. J gave up 0 bases and V 2 bases, and 11 bases lay outside the gene matches. The CDR3 contains 18 residues. Germline-derived CDR1 and CDR2 are SGHTA and FQGNSA. The CDR3 region has the DNA TGTGCCAGCAGCTTATCTGCAGGGGGCCCCTTACTGAACACTGAAGCTTTCTTT. Amino acid sequence: CASSLSAGGPLLNTEAFF.